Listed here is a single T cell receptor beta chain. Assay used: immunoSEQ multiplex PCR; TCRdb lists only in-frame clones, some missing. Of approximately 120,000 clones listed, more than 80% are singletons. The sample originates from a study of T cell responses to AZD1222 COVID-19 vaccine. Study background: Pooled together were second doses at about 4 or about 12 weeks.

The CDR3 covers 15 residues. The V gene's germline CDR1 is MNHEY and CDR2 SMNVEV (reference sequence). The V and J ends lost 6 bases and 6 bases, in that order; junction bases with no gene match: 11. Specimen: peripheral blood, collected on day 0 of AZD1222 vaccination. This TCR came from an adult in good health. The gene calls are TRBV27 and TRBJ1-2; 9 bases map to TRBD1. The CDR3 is CASSSGTGIFDGYTF. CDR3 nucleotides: TGTGCCAGCAGCTCCGGGACAGGGATTTTTGATGGCTACACCTTC.